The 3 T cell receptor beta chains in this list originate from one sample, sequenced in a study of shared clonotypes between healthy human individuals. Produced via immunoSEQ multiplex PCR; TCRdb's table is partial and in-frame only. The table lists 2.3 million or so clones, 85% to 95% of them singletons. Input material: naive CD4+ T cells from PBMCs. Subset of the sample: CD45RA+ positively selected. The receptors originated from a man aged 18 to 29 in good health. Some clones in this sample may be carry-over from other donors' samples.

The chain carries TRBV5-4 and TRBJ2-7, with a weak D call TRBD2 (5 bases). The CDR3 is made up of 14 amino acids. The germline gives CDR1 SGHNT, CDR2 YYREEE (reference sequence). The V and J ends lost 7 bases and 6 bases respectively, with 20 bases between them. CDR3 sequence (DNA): TGTGCCAGCGGGGTCAGCGGACTGCGGCTCGAGCAGTACTTC. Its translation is CASGVSGLRLEQYF. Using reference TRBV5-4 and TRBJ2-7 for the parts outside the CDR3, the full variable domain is ETGVTQSPTHLIKTRGQQVTLRCSSQSGHNTVSWYQQALGQGPQFIFQYYREEENGRGNFPPRFSGLQFPNYSSELNVNALELDDSALYLCASGVSGLRLEQYFGPGTRLTVT.

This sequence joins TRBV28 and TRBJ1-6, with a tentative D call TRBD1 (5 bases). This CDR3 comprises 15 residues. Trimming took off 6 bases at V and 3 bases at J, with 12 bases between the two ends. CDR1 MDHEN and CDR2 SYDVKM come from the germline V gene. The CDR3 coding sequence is TGTGCCAGCAGGCCCGAAAGGGGCTATAATTCACCCCTCCACTTT. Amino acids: CASRPERGYNSPLHF.

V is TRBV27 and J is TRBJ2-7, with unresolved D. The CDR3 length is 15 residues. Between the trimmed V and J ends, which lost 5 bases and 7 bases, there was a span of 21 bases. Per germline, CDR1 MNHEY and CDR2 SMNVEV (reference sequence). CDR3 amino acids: CASSLARALPREQYF. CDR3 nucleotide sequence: TGTGCCAGCAGTCTGGCAAGGGCCCTACCTCGGGAGCAGTACTTC.